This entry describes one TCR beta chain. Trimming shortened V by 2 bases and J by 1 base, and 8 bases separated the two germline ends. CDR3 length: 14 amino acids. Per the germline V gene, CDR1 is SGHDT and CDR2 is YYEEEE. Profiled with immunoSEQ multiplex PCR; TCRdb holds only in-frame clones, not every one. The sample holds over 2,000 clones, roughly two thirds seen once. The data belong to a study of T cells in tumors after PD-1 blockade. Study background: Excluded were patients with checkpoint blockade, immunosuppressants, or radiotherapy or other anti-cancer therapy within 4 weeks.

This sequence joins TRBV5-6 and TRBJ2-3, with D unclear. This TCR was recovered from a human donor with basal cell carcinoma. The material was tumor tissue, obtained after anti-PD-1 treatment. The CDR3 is CASSFYGGTDTQYF. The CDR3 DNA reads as TGTGCCAGCAGCTTTTATGGGGGCACAGATACGCAGTATTTT.